The source of this T cell receptor beta chain is a study of beta chain features in type 1 diabetes. Of note for this clone: What it binds is not known.

Whole-study findings and limits: Shortening that was moderate but significant affected the TCRB CDR3s of Type 1 diabetes patients in all four CD4+ subsets.

This CDR3 comprises 13 residues. CDR1 and CDR2 (germline): SGDLS, YYNGEE. The ends were cut back, 4 bases at V and 8 bases at J, with 12 bases in the middle. Every bit of the isolated RNA underwent reverse transcription, so sequencing read expressed TCRB transcripts. Assay used: immunoSEQ multiplex PCR; TCRdb lists only in-frame clones, some missing. Here the sample spans 300,000 to 400,000 clones, 9.5% to 10% being singletons. Sequenced material: central memory CD4+ T cells from blood. This chain links TRBV9 with TRBJ1-4; a weak D match, TRBD1 (6 bases). The receptor's source is a man aged 25-45 years with type 1 diabetes. The CDR3 region is CASSTKDSEKLFF. In DNA form, the CDR3 reads TGTGCCAGCAGCACAAAGGACAGCGAAAAACTGTTTTTT.